The following is a T cell receptor (beta chain) sequence with its context. Its antigen is still unknown. These data originate in a study of early T cells in non-severe SARS-CoV-2 infection. Study conclusions and caveats: Private and CD4 specificities were missed by VDJdb matching, skewed to anti-spike CD8.

Germline V lookup: CDR1 SGHTA, CDR2 FQGNSA. Germline trimming cut 2 bases from V and 5 bases from J; bases unmatched to any gene: 7. The CDR3 is 16 residues long. Individual cDNA molecules each received unique molecular identifiers attached to them. TCRdb independently ran MiXCR on the 5' RACE reads; one entry per CDR3 protein. The data hold fewer than 35,000 distinct CDR3 sequences, with over 4.5% observed a single time. The material sequenced was whole blood. The chain joins TRBV7-2 to TRBJ2-2; 8 bases line up with TRBD1. The clonotype originates from an adult who was a healthcare worker with PCR-confirmed SARS-CoV-2 infection or an uninfected control (not recorded which). The CDR3 reads CASSLPSRQGTGELFF. In DNA form, the CDR3 reads TGTGCCAGCAGCTTACCCTCTAGACAGGGGACCGGGGAGCTGTTTTTT. The variable domain in full, with the rest retrieved from reference TRBV7-2 and TRBJ2-2, is GAGVSQSPSNKVTEKGKDVELRCDPISGHTALYWYRQSLGQGLEFLIYFQGNSAPDKSGLPSDRFSAERTGGSVSTLTIQRTQQEDSAVYLCASSLPSRQGTGELFFGEGSRLTVL.